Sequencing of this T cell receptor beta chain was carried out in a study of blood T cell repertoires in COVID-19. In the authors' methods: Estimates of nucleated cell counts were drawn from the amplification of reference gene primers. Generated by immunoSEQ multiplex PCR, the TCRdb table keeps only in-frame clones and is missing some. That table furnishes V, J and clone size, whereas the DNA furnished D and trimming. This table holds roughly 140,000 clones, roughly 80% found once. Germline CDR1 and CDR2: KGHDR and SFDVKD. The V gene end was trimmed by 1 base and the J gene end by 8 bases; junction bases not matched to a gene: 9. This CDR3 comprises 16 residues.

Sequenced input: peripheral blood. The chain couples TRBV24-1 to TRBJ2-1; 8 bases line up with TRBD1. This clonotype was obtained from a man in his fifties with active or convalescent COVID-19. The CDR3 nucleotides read TGTGCCACCAGTGATTTAAGGCAGGGGGCTAGGGATGAGCAGTTCTTC. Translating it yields CATSDLRQGARDEQFF.